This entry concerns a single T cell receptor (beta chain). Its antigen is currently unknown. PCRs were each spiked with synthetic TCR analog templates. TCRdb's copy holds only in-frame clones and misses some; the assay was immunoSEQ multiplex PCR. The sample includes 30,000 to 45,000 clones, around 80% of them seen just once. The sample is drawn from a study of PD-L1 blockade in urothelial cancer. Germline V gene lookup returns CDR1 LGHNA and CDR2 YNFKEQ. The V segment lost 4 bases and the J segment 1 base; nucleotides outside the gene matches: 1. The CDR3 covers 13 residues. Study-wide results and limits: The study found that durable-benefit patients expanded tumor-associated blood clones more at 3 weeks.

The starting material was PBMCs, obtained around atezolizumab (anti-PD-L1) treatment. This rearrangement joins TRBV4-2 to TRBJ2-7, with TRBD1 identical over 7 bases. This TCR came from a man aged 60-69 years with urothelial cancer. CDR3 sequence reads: CASSRTGSYEQYF. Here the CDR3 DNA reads TGTGCCAGCAGCCGGACAGGTTCCTACGAGCAGTACTTC.